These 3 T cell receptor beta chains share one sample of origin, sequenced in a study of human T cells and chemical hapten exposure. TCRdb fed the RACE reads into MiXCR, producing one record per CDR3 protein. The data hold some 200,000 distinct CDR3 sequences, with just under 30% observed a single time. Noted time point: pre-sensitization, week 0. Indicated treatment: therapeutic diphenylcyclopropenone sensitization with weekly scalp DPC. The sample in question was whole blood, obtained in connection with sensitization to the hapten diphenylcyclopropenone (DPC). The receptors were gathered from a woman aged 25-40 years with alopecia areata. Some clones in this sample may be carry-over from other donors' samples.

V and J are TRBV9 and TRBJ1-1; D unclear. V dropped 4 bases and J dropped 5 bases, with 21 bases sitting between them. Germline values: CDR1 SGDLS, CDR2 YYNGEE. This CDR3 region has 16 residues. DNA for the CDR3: TGTGCCAGCAGCACCGGCACAAAAGAGCGGGGTACTGAAGCTTTCTTT. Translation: CASSTGTKERGTEAFF.

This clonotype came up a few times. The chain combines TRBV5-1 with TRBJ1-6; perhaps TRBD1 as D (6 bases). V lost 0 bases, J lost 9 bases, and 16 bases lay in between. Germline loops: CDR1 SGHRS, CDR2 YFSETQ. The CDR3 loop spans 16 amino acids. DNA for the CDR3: TGCGCCAGCAGCTTGGAATCGGGGGTGACAGGTTCACCCCTCCACTTT. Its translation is CASSLESGVTGSPLHF.

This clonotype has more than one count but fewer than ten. CDR3 in amino acids: CASKGSGNTIYF. The CDR3 coding sequence is TGTGCCAGCAAAGGCTCTGGAAACACCATATATTTT. The gene calls are TRBV27 and TRBJ1-3, with D uncertain. Germline V lookup: CDR1 MNHEY, CDR2 SMNVEV (reference sequence). The CDR3 length is 12 residues. The V and J ends lost 7 bases and 0 bases respectively, with 4 bases between them.